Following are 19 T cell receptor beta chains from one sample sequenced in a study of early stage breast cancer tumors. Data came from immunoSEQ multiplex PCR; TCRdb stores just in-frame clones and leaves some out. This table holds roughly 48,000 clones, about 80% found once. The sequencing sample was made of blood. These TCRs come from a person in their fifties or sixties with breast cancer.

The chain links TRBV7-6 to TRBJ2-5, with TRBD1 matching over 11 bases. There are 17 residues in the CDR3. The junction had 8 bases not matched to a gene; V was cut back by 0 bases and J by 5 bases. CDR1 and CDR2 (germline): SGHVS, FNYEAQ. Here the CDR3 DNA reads TGTGCCAGCAGCTTAGCCCTTCTCGGACAGGGGGCTGAGACCCAGTACTTC. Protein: CASSLALLGQGAETQYF.

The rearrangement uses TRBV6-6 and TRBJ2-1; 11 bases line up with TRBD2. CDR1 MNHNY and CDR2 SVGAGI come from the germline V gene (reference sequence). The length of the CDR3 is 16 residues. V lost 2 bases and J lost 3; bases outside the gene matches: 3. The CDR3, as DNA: TGTGCCAGCAGTTACCCCACTAGCGGGGGCTACAATGAGCAGTTCTTC. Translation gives CASSYPTSGGYNEQFF.

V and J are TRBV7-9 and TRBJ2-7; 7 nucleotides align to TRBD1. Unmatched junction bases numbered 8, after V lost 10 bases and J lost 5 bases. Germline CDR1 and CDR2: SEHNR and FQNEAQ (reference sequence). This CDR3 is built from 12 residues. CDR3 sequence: CATTSGGHEQYF. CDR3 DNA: TGTGCCACCACCTCAGGGGGACACGAGCAGTACTTC. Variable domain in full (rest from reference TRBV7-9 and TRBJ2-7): DTGVSQNPRHKITKRGQNVTFRCDPISEHNRLYWYRQTLGQGPEFLTYFQNEAQLEKSRLLSDRFSAERPKGSFSTLEIQRTEQGDSAMYLCATTSGGHEQYFGPGTRLTVT.

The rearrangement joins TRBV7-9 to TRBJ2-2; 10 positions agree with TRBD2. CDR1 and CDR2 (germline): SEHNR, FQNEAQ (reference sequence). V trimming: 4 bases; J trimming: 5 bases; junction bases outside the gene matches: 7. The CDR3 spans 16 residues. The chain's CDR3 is CASSSPLAGETGELFF. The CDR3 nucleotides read TGTGCCAGCAGCTCCCCTCTAGCGGGGGAGACCGGGGAGCTGTTTTTT.

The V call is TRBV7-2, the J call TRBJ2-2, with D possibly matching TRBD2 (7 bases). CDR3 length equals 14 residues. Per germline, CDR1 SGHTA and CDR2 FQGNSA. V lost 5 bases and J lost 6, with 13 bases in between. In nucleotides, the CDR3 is TGTGCCAGCAGCCCACGCGGGGGCGCCGGGGAGCTGTTTTTT. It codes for CASSPRGGAGELFF.

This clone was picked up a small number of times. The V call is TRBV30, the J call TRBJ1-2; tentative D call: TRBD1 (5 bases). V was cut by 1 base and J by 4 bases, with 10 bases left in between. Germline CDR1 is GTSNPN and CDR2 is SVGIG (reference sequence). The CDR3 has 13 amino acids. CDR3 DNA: TGTGCCTGGAGTGAGGGTAGGGGCTATGGCTACACCTTC. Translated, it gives CAWSEGRGYGYTF.

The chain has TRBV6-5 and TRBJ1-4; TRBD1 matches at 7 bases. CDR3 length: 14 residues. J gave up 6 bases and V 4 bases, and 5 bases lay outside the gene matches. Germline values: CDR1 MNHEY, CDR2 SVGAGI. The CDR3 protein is CASSWGQRDEKLFF. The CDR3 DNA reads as TGTGCCAGCAGTTGGGGACAGAGGGATGAAAAACTGTTTTTT.

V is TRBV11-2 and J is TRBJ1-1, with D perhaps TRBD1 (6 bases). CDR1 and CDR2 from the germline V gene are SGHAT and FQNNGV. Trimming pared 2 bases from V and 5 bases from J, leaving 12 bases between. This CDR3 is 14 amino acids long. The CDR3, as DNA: TGTGCCAGCAGCTTACAGGGGATGGGGACTGAAGCTTTCTTT. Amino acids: CASSLQGMGTEAFF.

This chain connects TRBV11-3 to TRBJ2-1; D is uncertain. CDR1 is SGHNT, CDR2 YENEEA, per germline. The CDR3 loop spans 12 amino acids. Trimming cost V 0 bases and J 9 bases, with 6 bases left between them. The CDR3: CASSLEGGEQFF. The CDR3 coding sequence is TGTGCCAGCAGCTTAGAGGGCGGTGAGCAGTTCTTC.

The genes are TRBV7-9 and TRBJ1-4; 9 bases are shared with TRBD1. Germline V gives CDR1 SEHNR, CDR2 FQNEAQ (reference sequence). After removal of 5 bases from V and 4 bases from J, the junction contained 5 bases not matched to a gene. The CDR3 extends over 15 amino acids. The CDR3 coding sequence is TGTGCCAGCAGCGTTTGGACAGGGGATAATGAAAAACTGTTTTTT. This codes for CASSVWTGDNEKLFF.

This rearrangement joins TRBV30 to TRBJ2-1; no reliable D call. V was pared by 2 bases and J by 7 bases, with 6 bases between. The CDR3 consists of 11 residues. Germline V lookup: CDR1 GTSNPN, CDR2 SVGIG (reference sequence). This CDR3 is CAWSPQNEQFF. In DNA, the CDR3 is TGTGCCTGGAGTCCCCAGAATGAGCAGTTCTTC.

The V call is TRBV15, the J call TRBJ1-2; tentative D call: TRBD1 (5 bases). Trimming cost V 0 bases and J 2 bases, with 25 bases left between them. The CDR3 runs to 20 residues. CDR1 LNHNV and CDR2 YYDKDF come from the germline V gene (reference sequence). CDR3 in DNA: TGTGCCACCAGCAGAGATTTAGGGCCCATACAGGTGACTTCAAACTATGGCTACACCTTC. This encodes CATSRDLGPIQVTSNYGYTF.

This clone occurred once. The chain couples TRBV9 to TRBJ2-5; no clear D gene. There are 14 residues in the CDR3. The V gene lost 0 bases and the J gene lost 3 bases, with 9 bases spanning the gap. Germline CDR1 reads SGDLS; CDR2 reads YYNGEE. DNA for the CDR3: TGTGCCAGCAGCGTAGCGTACCGGAAAGAGACCCAGTACTTC. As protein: CASSVAYRKETQYF. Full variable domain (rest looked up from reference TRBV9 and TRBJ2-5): DSGVTQTPKHLITATGQRVTLRCSPRSGDLSVYWYQQSLDQGLQFLIQYYNGEERAKGNILERFSAQQFPDLHSELNLSSLELGDSALYFCASSVAYRKETQYFGPGTRLLVL.

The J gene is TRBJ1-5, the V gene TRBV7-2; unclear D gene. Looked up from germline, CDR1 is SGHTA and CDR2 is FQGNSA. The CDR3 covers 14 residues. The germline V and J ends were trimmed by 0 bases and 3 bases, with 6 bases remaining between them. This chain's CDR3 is CASSLASDNQPQHF. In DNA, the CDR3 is TGTGCCAGCAGCTTAGCGTCAGACAATCAGCCCCAGCATTTT.

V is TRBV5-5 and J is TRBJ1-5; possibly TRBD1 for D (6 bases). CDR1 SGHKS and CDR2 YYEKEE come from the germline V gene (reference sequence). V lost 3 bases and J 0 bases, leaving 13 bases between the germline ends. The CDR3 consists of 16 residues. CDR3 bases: TGTGCCAGCAGCTCTCTCGGGGGCCTTAGCAATCAGCCCCAGCATTTT. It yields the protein CASSSLGGLSNQPQHF. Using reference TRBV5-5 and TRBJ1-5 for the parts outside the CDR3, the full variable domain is DAGVTQSPTHLIKTRGQQVTLRCSPISGHKSVSWYQQVLGQGPQFIFQYYEKEERGRGNFPDRFSARQFPNYSSELNVNALLLGDSALYLCASSSLGGLSNQPQHFGDGTRLSIL.

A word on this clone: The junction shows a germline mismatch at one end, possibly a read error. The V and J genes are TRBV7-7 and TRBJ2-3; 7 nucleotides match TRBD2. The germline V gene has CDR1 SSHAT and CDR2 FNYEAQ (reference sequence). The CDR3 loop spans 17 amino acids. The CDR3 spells CASSPLSGVPFTDTQYF. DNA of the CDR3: TGTGCTAGCAGCCCCTTAAGCGGGGTTCCGTTTACAGATACGCAGTATTTT.

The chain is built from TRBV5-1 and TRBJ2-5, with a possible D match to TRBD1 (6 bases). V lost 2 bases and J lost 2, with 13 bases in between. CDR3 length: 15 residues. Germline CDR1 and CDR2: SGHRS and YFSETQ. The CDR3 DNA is TGCGCCAGCAGCTTTGCCGGGACACATCAAGAGACCCAGTACTTC. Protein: CASSFAGTHQETQYF.

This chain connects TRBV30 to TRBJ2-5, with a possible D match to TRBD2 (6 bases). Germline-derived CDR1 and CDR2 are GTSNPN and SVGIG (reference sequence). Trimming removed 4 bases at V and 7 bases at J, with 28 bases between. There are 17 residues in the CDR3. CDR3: CAWTAGALGTAVGTQYF. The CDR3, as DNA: TGTGCCTGGACCGCCGGGGCGTTGGGGACTGCCGTGGGGACCCAGTACTTC.

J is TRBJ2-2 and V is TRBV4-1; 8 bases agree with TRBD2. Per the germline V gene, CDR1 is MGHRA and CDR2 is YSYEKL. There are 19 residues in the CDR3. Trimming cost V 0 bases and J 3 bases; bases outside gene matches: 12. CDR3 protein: CASSQDHPSAGGHTGELFF. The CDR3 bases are TGCGCCAGCAGCCAAGATCATCCCTCGGCGGGAGGCCACACCGGGGAGCTGTTTTTT.